The subject of this entry is one T cell receptor beta chain. The sample holds one count of this clone. Its antigen is not yet known. Nothing much larger sits one base from this clone, and base qualities are not available. This entry belongs to a study of blood T cell repertoires in COVID-19 (dated by TCRdb to 2020 to 2022). In terms of the full investigation: The collaborator samples originated in the United States, Italy and Spain and spanned the acute and convalescent phases of COVID-19. Samples came from the ongoing ImmuneRACE study (first 160 participants) plus 1,254 subjects from 6 global collaborators. The repertoires were released in a freely available public database meant as a resource for research on the immune response to SARS-CoV-2. Subjects who had been exposed to COVID-19, were actively infected with it, or had recovered from it provided the deeply sampled blood TCRbeta repertoires that made up the dataset. A de-identified subject ID, COVID-19 status, age in years and sex were almost always included in the sample metadata. Where available, HLA class I and class II types were taken from metadata supplied by the sample provider and were not determined by assay-based typing. The prospective study material was composed of cDNA or gDNA derived from T cells, B-cell-depleted T cells, or PBMCs. The research as a whole found: Clinical and demographic metadata were provided uncurated, with the amount varying by source and participant.

Taken from cysteine to phenylalanine, the CDR3 has 14 residues. Solely the CDR3 DNA is kept, with 42 bases framed from the first base. At the junction V is shortened by 0 bases and J by 2 bases, with 5 bases in between. The germline V gene yields KGHDR for CDR1 and SFDVKD for CDR2. TCRbeta CDR3 regions were amplified from genomic DNA by means of the immunoSEQ Assay, a bias-controlled multiplex PCR. On the authors' methods: Within the assay, amplification of reference gene primers was used to estimate how many nucleated cells each sample contained. To quantify the absolute abundance of each unique TCRbeta CDR3 rearrangement, sequence reads were collapsed and filtered. For each sample, productive Simpson clonality was calculated as the square root of Simpson's diversity index over productive rearrangements. The table comes from immuneACCESS by way of TCRdb, which keeps in-frame sequences with V and J called. Part of the clones is missing from these tables; in studies checked, under half for an unresolved V gene and the rest for unknown reasons. Clonal size and the V and J genes are those of that table, whereas D and trimming came from the DNA. The sample yields a few hundred thousand clones; around 87% were counted once. The top ten hold around 0.93% of the sample.

One collaborating source in Seattle enrolled patients during active infection and followed them longitudinally through the course of disease. The collaborating institutions used their own protocols to collect whole blood in K2EDTA tubes. Collaborator samples were shipped for TCRbeta analysis as frozen whole blood, isolated PBMCs, or DNA extracted from either sample type. The TCR sequence derives from a woman between 40 and 50 years old with COVID-19, enrolled during active disease. The V and J genes are TRBV24-1 and TRBJ2-3; there is no confident call for the D gene. Sequenced: peripheral blood. The CDR3 region reads CATSDLPITDTQYF. The base sequence is TGTGCCACCAGTGATTTGCCTATCACAGATACGCAGTATTTT.